This T cell receptor beta chain was identified in a study of cytomegalovirus exposure and HLA in healthy donors. About the study: The roughly 110 validation repertoires were produced on the same platform as the approximately 620 repertoires of the first cohort. This was reported in a later analysis. General study points: Cytomegalovirus association was assigned to some 160 TCR beta chains. While the bulk of TCR sequences proved rare, some public TCRs turned up in many donors.

The donors were in the approximately 130-subject validation cohort; that cohort was separate from the 666-subject first cohort. Only in-frame clones appear in the TCRdb table, and some are missing; sequencing was by immunoSEQ multiplex PCR. The sample carries 100,000 to 150,000 clones, around 92% recorded once. A note on this clone: Its antigen is undetermined.

Germline values: CDR1 SGHTA, CDR2 FQGNSA. V lost 11 bases and J 4 bases, leaving 14 bases between the germline ends. The CDR3 runs 12 residues. J is TRBJ1-1 and V is TRBV7-2, with D perhaps matching TRBD1 (6 bases). Sequencing input: PBMCs. The clonotype originates from a man aged 25-45 years in good health and CMV-seronegative. The CDR3 region has the DNA TGTGCCTCGAGGGGGTTTGGCACTGAAGCTTTCTTT. Protein: CASRGFGTEAFF.